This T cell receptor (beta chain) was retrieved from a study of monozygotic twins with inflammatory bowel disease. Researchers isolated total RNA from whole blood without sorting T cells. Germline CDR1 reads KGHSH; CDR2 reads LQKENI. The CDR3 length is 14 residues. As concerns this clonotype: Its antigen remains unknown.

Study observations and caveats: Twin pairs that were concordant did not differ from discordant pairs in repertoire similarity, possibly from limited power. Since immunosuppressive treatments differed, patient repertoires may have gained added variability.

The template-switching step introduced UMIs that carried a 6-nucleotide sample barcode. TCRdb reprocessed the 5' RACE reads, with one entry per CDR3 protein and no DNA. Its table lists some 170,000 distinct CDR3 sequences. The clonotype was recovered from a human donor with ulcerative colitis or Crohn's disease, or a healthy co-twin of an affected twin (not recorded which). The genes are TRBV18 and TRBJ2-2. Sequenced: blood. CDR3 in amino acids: CASSLGKDTGELFF. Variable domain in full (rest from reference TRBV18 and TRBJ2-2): NAGVMQNPRHLVRRRGQEARLRCSPMKGHSHVYWYRQLPEEGLKFMVYLQKENIIDESGMPKERFSAEFPKEGPSILRIQQVVRGDSAAYFCASSLGKDTGELFFGEGSRLTVL.